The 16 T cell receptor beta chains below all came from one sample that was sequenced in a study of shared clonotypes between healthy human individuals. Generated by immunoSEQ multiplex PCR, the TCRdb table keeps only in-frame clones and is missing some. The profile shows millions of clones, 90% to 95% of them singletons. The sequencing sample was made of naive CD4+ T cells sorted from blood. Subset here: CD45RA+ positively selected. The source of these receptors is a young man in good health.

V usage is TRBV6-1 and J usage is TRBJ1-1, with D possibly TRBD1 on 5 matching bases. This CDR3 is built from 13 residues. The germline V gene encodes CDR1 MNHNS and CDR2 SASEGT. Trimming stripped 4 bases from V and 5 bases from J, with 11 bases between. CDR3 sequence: CASSVQGGTEAFF. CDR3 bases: TGTGCCAGCAGTGTGCAGGGTGGGACTGAAGCTTTCTTT.

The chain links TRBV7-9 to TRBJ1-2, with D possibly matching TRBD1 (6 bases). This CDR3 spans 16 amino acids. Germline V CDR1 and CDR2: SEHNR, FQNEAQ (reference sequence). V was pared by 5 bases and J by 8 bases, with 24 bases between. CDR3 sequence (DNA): TGTGCCAGCAGCCCCAACAGGGATCAGACCTCCGGGGGCTACACCTTC. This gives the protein CASSPNRDQTSGGYTF.

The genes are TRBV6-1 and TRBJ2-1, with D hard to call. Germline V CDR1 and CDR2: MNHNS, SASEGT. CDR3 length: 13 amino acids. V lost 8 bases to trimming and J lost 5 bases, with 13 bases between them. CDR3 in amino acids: CASGRVANNEQFF. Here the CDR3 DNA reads TGTGCCAGCGGACGAGTCGCTAACAATGAGCAGTTCTTC.

The CDR3 reads CASRRETGGQFEAFF. For the CDR3, the DNA is TGTGCCAGCAGGCGGGAGACAGGGGGCCAATTTGAAGCTTTCTTT. The V and J genes are TRBV6-1 and TRBJ1-1, with 10 bases identical to TRBD1. The J segment lost 7 bases and the V segment lost 6 bases, leaving 11 bases of the junction unmatched. Germline V CDR1 and CDR2: MNHNS, SASEGT. The CDR3 sequence is 15 residues long.

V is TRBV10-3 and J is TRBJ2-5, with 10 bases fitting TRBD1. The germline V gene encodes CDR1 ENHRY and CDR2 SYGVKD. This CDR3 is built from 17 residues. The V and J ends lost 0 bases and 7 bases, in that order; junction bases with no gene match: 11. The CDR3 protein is CAISESYGGQGEGTQYF. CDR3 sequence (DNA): TGTGCCATCAGTGAGTCGTACGGCGGACAGGGGGAGGGGACCCAGTACTTC.

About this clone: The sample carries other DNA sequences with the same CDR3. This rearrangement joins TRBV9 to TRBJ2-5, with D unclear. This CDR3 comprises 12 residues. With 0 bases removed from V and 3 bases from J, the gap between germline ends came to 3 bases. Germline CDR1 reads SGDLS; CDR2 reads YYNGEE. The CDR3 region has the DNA TGTGCCAGCAGCGTAGGGGAAGAGACCCAGTACTTC. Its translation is CASSVGEETQYF.

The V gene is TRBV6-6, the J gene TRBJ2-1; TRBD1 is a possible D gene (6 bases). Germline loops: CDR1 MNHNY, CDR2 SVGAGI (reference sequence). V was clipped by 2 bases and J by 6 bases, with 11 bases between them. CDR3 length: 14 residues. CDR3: CASSYIRGSNEQFF. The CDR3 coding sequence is TGTGCCAGCAGTTACATCAGGGGTAGCAATGAGCAGTTCTTC.

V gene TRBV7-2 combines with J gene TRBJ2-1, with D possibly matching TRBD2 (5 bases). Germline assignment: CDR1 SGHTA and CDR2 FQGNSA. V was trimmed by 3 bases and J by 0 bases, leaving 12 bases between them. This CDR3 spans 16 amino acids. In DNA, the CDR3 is TGTGCCAGCAGCTTTGAGCGGAGAGACTCCTACAATGAGCAGTTCTTC. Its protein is CASSFERRDSYNEQFF.

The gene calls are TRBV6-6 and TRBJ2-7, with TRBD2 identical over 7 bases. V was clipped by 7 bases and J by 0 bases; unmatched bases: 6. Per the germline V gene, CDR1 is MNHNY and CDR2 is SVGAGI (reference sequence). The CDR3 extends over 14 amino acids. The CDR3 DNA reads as TGTGCCAGCATTGCGGGAGAACCCTCCTACGAGCAGTACTTC. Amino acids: CASIAGEPSYEQYF.

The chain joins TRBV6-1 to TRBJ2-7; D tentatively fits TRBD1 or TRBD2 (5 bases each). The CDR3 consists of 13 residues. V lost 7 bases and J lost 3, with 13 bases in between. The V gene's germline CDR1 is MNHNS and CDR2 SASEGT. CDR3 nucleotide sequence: TGTGCCAGCACCCGGGACCGGAACTACGAGCAGTACTTC. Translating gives CASTRDRNYEQYF.

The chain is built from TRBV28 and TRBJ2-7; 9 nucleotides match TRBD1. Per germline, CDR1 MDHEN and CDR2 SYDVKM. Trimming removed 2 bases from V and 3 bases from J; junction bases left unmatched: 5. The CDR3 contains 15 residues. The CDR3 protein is CASSLGTGGFYEQYF. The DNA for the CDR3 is TGTGCCAGCAGTTTAGGCACAGGGGGCTTCTACGAGCAGTACTTC.

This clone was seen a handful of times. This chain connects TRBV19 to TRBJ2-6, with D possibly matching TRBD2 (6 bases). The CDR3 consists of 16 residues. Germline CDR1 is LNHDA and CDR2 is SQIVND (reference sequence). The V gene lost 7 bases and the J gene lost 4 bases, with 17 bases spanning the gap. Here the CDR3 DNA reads TGTGCCAGTACCAAGTCCCGGGCGGGAGGGGCCAACGTCCTGACTTTC. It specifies CASTKSRAGGANVLTF.

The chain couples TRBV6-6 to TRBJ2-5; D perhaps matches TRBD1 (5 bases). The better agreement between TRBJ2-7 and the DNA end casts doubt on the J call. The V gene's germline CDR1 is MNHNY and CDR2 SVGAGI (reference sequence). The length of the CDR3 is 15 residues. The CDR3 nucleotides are TGTGCCAGCAGTTACTCTCAGGGCTCTGCCTACGAGCAGTACTTC. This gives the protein CASSYSQGSAYEQYF.

The CDR3 region is CASRLGQGPIYEQYF. The CDR3 DNA reads TGTGCCAGCAGACTAGGACAGGGGCCCATCTACGAGCAGTACTTC. The rearrangement uses TRBV2 and TRBJ2-7, with 9 bases identical to TRBD1. Germline V CDR1 and CDR2: SNHLY, FYNNEI. This CDR3 is built from 15 residues. Unmatched junction bases numbered 9, after V lost 6 bases and J lost 3 bases.

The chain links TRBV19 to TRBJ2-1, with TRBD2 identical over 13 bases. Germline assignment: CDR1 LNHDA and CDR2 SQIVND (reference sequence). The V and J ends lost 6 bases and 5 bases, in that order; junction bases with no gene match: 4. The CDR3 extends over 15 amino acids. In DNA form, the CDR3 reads TGTGCCAGTAGAGGACTAGCGGGAGCCCACAATGAGCAGTTCTTC. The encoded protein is CASRGLAGAHNEQFF.

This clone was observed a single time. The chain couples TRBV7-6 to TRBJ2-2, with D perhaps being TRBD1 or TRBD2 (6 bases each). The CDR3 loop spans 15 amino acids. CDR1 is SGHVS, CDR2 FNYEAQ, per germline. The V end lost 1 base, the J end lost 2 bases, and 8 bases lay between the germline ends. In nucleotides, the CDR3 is TGTGCCAGCAGCTTAGGGGGGGCCAACACCGGGGAGCTGTTTTTT. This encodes CASSLGGANTGELFF.